Listed below are T cell receptor beta chains from one sample, sequenced in a study of shared clonotypes between healthy human individuals. Produced via immunoSEQ multiplex PCR; TCRdb's table is partial and in-frame only. The data show 2,100,000 or so clones, about 94% seen once. Specimen: naive CD4+ T cells sorted from blood. These receptors all stem from a man younger than 35 in good health. Both conserved end residues are part of each CDR3. Each record gives: D gene, clone size, J gene, V gene, CDR3 protein, CDR3 DNA. D genes are given only for firm matches. Part of the rows lack a size; the others show once, few, many or a class for expanded clones.

D: .
size: .
J: TRBJ2-7
V: TRBV5-5
CDR3: CASSLGLGRYEQYF
DNA: TGTGCCAGCAGCTTGGGTCTAGGACGATACGAGCAGTACTTC

D: .
size: .
J: TRBJ2-1
V: TRBV4-2
CDR3: CASSQAGGSYNEQFF
DNA: TGTGCCAGCAGCCAAGCCGGGGGATCCTACAATGAGCAGTTCTTC

D: .
size: .
J: TRBJ2-5
V: TRBV10-2
CDR3: CASSDSVGETQYF
DNA: TGCGCCAGCAGTGACTCCGTTGGGGAGACCCAGTACTTC

D: TRBD2
size: .
J: TRBJ2-3
V: TRBV5-6
CDR3: CASRDTSGEPTDTQYF
DNA: TGTGCCAGCAGGGATACTAGCGGGGAGCCCACAGATACGCAGTATTTT

D: .
size: .
J: TRBJ2-1
V: TRBV9
CDR3: CASSRRGVNEQFF
DNA: TGTGCCAGCAGCAGACGAGGGGTCAATGAGCAGTTCTTC

D: .
size: .
J: TRBJ1-1
V: TRBV18
CDR3: CASSPPGALYTEAFF
DNA: TGTGCCAGCTCACCGCCCGGGGCTTTGTACACTGAAGCTTTCTTT

D: .
size: .
J: TRBJ2-6
V: TRBV5-1
CDR3: CASSLSPGGANVLTF
DNA: TGCGCCAGCAGCTTGTCCCCGGGCGGGGCCAACGTCCTGACTTTC

D: .
size: .
J: TRBJ2-6
V: TRBV6-5
CDR3: CASSYSNRNVLTF
DNA: TGTGCCAGCAGTTACTCGAACCGAAACGTCCTGACTTTC

D: .
size: .
J: TRBJ1-4
V: TRBV5-5
CDR3: CASTLQTVKGEKLFF
DNA: TGTGCCAGCACCCTCCAGACAGTCAAGGGTGAAAAACTGTTTTTT

D: .
size: .
J: TRBJ1-1
V: TRBV2
CDR3: CATCISSGNTEAFF
DNA: TGTGCCACTTGCATATCATCCGGGAACACTGAAGCTTTCTTT

D: TRBD1
size: .
J: TRBJ1-6
V: TRBV7-2
CDR3: CASSLGQTDSPLHF
DNA: TGTGCCAGCAGCTTGGGACAGACCGATTCACCCCTCCACTTT

D: TRBD2
size: .
J: TRBJ2-7
V: TRBV29-1
CDR3: CSVAGLAGVPFSYEQYF
DNA: TGCAGCGTGGCTGGACTAGCGGGAGTCCCCTTTTCCTACGAGCAGTACTTC

D: .
size: once
J: TRBJ2-2
V: TRBV9
CDR3: CASSGVGSLPRSTGELFF
DNA: TGTGCCAGCAGCGGGGTCGGGTCCCTTCCCCGAAGCACCGGGGAGCTGTTTTTT

D: TRBD1
size: .
J: TRBJ1-2
V: TRBV7-6
CDR3: CASSNTQGAGYTF
DNA: TGTGCCAGCAGCAATACACAGGGGGCTGGCTACACCTTC

D: .
size: .
J: TRBJ2-1
V: TRBV6-1
CDR3: CASRSSIGLYNEQFF
DNA: TGTGCCAGCAGGTCGTCAATCGGGCTGTACAATGAGCAGTTCTTC

D: TRBD1
size: .
J: TRBJ2-2
V: TRBV5-6
CDR3: CASRGPGQGNTGELFF
DNA: TGTGCCAGCAGAGGTCCGGGACAGGGAAATACCGGGGAGCTGTTTTTT

D: TRBD1
size: .
J: TRBJ1-2
V: TRBV18
CDR3: CASSQSDRNYGYTF
DNA: TGTGCCAGCTCACAGTCGGACAGGAACTATGGCTACACCTTC

D: TRBD1
size: .
J: TRBJ1-2
V: TRBV5-8
CDR3: CASSITGQGKVTF
DNA: TGTGCCAGCAGCATCACAGGACAGGGAAAGGTCACCTTC

D: .
size: .
J: TRBJ2-1
V: TRBV6-5
CDR3: CASSYGPAYNEQFF
DNA: TGTGCCAGCAGTTACGGTCCGGCCTACAATGAGCAGTTCTTC

D: .
size: once
J: TRBJ1-4
V: TRBV15
CDR3: CATSRDGTWGEKLFF
DNA: TGTGCCACCAGCAGAGATGGCACTTGGGGGGAAAAACTGTTTTTT

D: TRBD1
size: .
J: TRBJ1-2
V: TRBV4-1
CDR3: CASSQDRDSSYGYTF
DNA: TGCGCCAGCAGCCAAGATCGGGACAGTAGTTATGGCTACACCTTC

D: .
size: .
J: TRBJ1-4
V: TRBV28
CDR3: CASRYMAGTKLFF
DNA: TGTGCCAGCAGATATATGGCAGGGACAAAACTGTTTTTT

D: TRBD2
size: .
J: TRBJ2-7
V: TRBV6-1
CDR3: CASSSPSGKQYF
DNA: TGTGCCAGCAGTTCCCCTAGCGGGAAGCAGTACTTC

D: .
size: .
J: TRBJ2-3
V: TRBV5-1
CDR3: CASMTGNTQYF
DNA: TGCGCCAGCATGACCGGAAATACGCAGTATTTT